A selection of T cell receptor beta chains follows, all from one sample in a study of OX40 agonist ivuxolimab in advanced cancers. The data were produced by immunoSEQ multiplex PCR, yet TCRdb's version contains in-frame clones alone and is incomplete. Of roughly 40,000 clones in the sample, roughly 90% were seen once. Sequencing used CD4+ or CD8+ T cells sorted from blood, obtained in a trial of the OX40 agonist ivuxolimab. The receptors shown here come from an adult with an advanced solid tumor such as melanoma, head and neck, liver or kidney cancer. Each CDR3 is given with its conserved first and last residue.

J gene | V gene | CDR3 protein
TRBJ1-1 | TRBV19 | CASSPWTVNTEAFF
TRBJ1-2 | TRBV2 | CASSESGVGYTF
TRBJ1-5 | TRBV27 | CASSSRGVNQPQHF
TRBJ2-7 | TRBV7-2 | CASSRRGSSGGLEQYF
TRBJ2-7 | TRBV5-1 | CASRTSGRAAYEQYF
TRBJ2-7 | TRBV7-9 | CASSPGYEQYF
TRBJ1-2 | TRBV29-1 | CRADRDYGYTF
TRBJ2-1 | TRBV19 | CASSPWASYNEQFF
TRBJ2-5 | TRBV6-1 | CASRLLAGGLETQYF
TRBJ2-5 | TRBV10-1 | CPTDSQETQYF
TRBJ2-4 | TRBV2 | CASTGIENIQYF
TRBJ2-7 | TRBV13 | CASSWARGEQYF
TRBJ1-2 | TRBV27 | CASSWTGGGGYTF
TRBJ2-7 | TRBV27 | CASSLTSTYEQYF
TRBJ1-2 | TRBV7-9 | CASSRPGTGLNGYTF
TRBJ1-2 | TRBV1 | CTSSQEFYGYTF
TRBJ2-7 | TRBV7-8 | CASSLSGNLLDEQYF
TRBJ1-1 | TRBV7-9 | CASSSPVAGNTEAFF
TRBJ2-3 | TRBV7-9 | CASSRRGARAQYF
TRBJ2-3 | TRBV10-3 | CATVAGQSSTDTQYF
TRBJ2-5 | TRBV5-4 | CASSLGARREGETQYF
TRBJ2-2 | TRBV7-9 | CASSARGAGELFF
TRBJ2-4 | TRBV2 | CASSVEPTGGRNIQYF
TRBJ2-7 | TRBV5-4 | CASSPGTGGEQYF
TRBJ2-5 | TRBV11-2 | CASSSKREGRGTQYF
TRBJ2-7 | TRBV11-2 | CASSLQGRPYEQYF
TRBJ2-7 | TRBV11-2 | CASSGRGPLEQYF
TRBJ2-7 | TRBV27 | CASSLSSYYEQYF
TRBJ2-2 | TRBV9 | CASSVVATGELFF
TRBJ2-7 | TRBV27 | CASNLAGGTYEQYF
TRBJ2-1 | TRBV25-1 | CASSRDSHIYNEQFF
TRBJ2-1 | TRBV2 | CASSEGYGNEQFF
TRBJ2-2 | TRBV5-4 | CASGHGKNTGELFF
TRBJ2-2 | TRBV12-5 | CASEGDTGELFF
TRBJ2-1 | TRBV7-9 | CASSLDSDQQFF
TRBJ1-2 | TRBV2 | CASRVGGLGYTF
TRBJ1-1 | TRBV14 | CASSIRQASEAFF
TRBJ1-5 | TRBV6-5 | CASSPGTVSNQPQHF
TRBJ1-2 | TRBV9 | CASSVGRGGYGYTF
TRBJ1-1 | TRBV7-3 | CASSKTGVRTEAFF
TRBJ2-1 | TRBV7-6 | CASSPFLAVQSSYNEQFF
TRBJ2-1 | TRBV5-6 | CASSLERTSVVSGYNEQFF
TRBJ1-6 | TRBV2 | CASSTGDRGQPLHF
TRBJ1-1 | TRBV7-8 | CASSLNTQDTEAFF